This T cell receptor (beta chain) is drawn from a study of CD8+ T cells in alopecia areata. The study's findings and limits: Scalp repertoires also include resident alphabeta T cells from normal skin.

With regard to this clone: Its antigen is not identified.

RNA extraction was followed by reverse transcription into cDNA, which acted as the sequencing template. The method was immunoSEQ multiplex PCR; TCRdb's version includes in-frame clones alone and lacks a portion of them. The sample has 3,500 to 5,000 clones, more than 60% seen once. The CDR3 spans 12 residues. V was clipped by 6 bases and J by 1 base, with 6 bases between them. Germline CDR1 and CDR2: PRHDT and FYEKMQ (reference sequence). This sequence joins TRBV13 and TRBJ1-1, with D perhaps matching TRBD1 (5 bases). The sequence came from a human donor in good health. Source material: skin. The CDR3 sequence: CASSGANTEAFF. CDR3 DNA: TGTGCCAGCAGTGGGGCGAACACTGAAGCTTTCTTT.